This TCR beta chain was sequenced for a study of blood T cell repertoires in COVID-19. Study-wide context: The United States, Italy and Spain were the sources of the acute and convalescent COVID-19 samples. The analysed material was cDNA or gDNA that came from T cells, B-cell-depleted T cells, or PBMCs.

Trimming removed 4 bases at V and 5 bases at J, with 12 bases between. The CDR3 consists of 14 residues. Per germline, CDR1 MNHEY and CDR2 SVGAGI. The authors' processing: How many nucleated cells were present was estimated from reference gene primer amplification. Measured with immunoSEQ multiplex PCR; TCRdb has only the in-frame clones, and not every one. The V and J calls and clone size are taken from that table; D and trimming were inferred from the DNA. The sample has around 200,000 clones; about 85% are singletons. The V gene is TRBV6-5, the J gene TRBJ1-5; D is ambiguous. The sequencing input was peripheral blood. This receptor was obtained from a man aged 40-50 years with acute or convalescent COVID-19. The CDR3 here is CASSFAVSYQPQHF. In DNA form, the CDR3 reads TGTGCCAGCAGTTTTGCGGTTTCCTATCAGCCCCAGCATTTT.